This TCR beta chain came from a study of blood T cell repertoires in COVID-19. Whole-study context: The cDNA or gDNA used as material had been derived from T cells, B-cell-depleted T cells, or PBMCs.

The repertoire was sequenced with immunoSEQ multiplex PCR; TCRdb's copy has only in-frame clones and lacks some. The table shows about 200,000 clones, with around 83% occurring only once. This CDR3 has 22 amino acids. Germline lookup yields CDR1 SGHTA and CDR2 FQGTGA. The trim removed 1 base at V and 5 bases at J, leaving 24 bases unmatched. The sample consisted of peripheral blood. This clonotype was obtained from a woman aged 80 or over with acute or convalescent COVID-19. The chain is built from TRBV7-3 and TRBJ1-5, with TRBD1 matching 9 bases. The CDR3 spells CASSLKTDRGTHKLVPDQPQHF. The CDR3 nucleotides are TGTGCCAGCAGCTTAAAGACGGACAGGGGAACCCATAAGCTAGTCCCAGATCAGCCCCAGCATTTT.